A single T cell receptor (beta chain) is shown here with its context. These data belong to a study of T cell responses to AZD1222 COVID-19 vaccine. This CDR3 has 12 residues. CDR1 is SQVTM and CDR2 is ANQGSEA in the germline V gene. V was shortened by 5 bases and J by 1 base, with 8 bases between the two germline ends. Clones were sequenced by immunoSEQ multiplex PCR, and TCRdb holds only the in-frame ones, with some missing. This sample has tens of thousands of clones; just over 85% occur once, and the top ten carry roughly 6%. The origin of this receptor is an adult who received the AZD1222 COVID-19 vaccine. The sample consisted of peripheral blood, taken 28 days after the second AZD1222 dose. The chain employs TRBV29-1 and TRBJ2-5; a possible D gene is TRBD1 (6 bases). For the CDR3, the DNA is TGCAGCGTTTCGGACAGCCAAGAGACCCAGTACTTC. Translated: CSVSDSQETQYF.